This TCR beta chain is from a study of PD-1 blockade in classical Hodgkin lymphoma (TCRdb year 2020). Some background on the complete study: To define a peripheral blood immune signature of response to PD-1 blockade in classical Hodgkin lymphoma, the study combined TCR beta sequencing with CyTOF.

Genomic DNA was extracted with the Qiagen DNeasy kit from unsorted PBMCs and from negatively selected CD4+ and CD8+ fractions. TCR beta CDR3 regions were amplified by immunoSEQ multiplex PCR using primers annealing to V and J segments. Amplification bias was minimized using a synthetic immune receptor repertoire, and residual bias was removed computationally after sequencing. The authors processed their data as follows. Custom Python scripts were used to quantify repertoire diversity as the Shannon entropy index. Unsorted, CD4+ and CD8+ repertoires were examined separately, except in combined analyses, for which CD4+ and CD8+ sequences were merged in silico. TCRdb stores this immuneACCESS table with in-frame sequences only. Part of the clones is absent; in the studies checked, under half of the shortfall reflects unresolved V genes, and no reason is known for the rest. For V, J and clone size, that table is used; D and trimming come from the DNA. Counted in this sample were 30,000 to 40,000 clones; roughly 89% of them appeared once. The ten largest make up over 0.2% of the sample.

What the authors observed across the whole study: The study was limited to a single clinical trial cohort, and causes of repertoire differences, possibly disease activity or prior therapy, remained undefined. Baseline TCR diversity was reported to be lower in newly diagnosed patients than in healthy donors, and even lower in relapsed/refractory patients.

Inclusive of the bounding cysteine and phenylalanine, the CDR3 is 19 residues long. Only the CDR3 region is kept as DNA, spanning 57 bases read in frame from base 1. For CDR1 and CDR2, the germline V gene lists SGHDT and YYEEEE. Trimming accounts for 0 bases at V and 2 bases at J, while the number of junction bases matched to no gene is 15. The meaning of the sample's time point label: newly diagnosed, previously untreated cHL patient sample. Magnetic negative selection with a Miltenyi CD4+ T cell isolation kit was used to purify CD4+ T cells from thawed PBMCs. To serve as a comparison group for the relapsed/refractory trial patients, PBMCs were sequenced from patients with newly diagnosed, previously untreated classical Hodgkin lymphoma. After peripheral blood was drawn into 8 mL Vacutainer Cell Preparation Tubes, PBMCs were isolated by centrifugation and then cryopreserved. Purified CD4+ and CD8+ fractions were prepared only for cases where an additional PBMC sample was available. Magnetically labelled cells were removed on LS columns in a quadroMACS separator, and the flow-through was retained as the purified fraction.

This clone appeared a single time. Its binding antigen is unknown. Base qualities are not at hand, and no much larger clone is one base apart. The clonotype originates from a human donor with classical Hodgkin lymphoma. The V gene is TRBV5-6 and the J gene is TRBJ2-3, and 7 junction bases match TRBD2. What was sequenced was CD4+ T cells from blood. The CDR3 corresponds to CASSLGPFNLAVNTDTQYF. The sequence in DNA is TGTGCCAGCAGCTTGGGCCCTTTTAATCTAGCGGTAAACACAGATACGCAGTATTTT.